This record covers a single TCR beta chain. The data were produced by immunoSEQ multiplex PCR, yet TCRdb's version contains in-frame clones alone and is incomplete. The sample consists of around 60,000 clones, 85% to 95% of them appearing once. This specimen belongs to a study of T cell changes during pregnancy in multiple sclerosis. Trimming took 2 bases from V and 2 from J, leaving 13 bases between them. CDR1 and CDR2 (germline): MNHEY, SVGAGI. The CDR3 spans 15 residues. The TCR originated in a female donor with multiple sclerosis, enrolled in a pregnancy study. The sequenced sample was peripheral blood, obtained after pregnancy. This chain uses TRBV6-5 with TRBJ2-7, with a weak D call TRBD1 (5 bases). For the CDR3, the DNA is TGTGCCAGCAGTTACGGGGCAGCCCTTACCTACGAGCAGTACTTC. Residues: CASSYGAALTYEQYF.